These T cell receptor beta chains were read from a single sample in a study of shared clonotypes between healthy human individuals. Clones were sequenced by immunoSEQ multiplex PCR, and TCRdb holds only the in-frame ones, with some missing. The sample lists about 2.4 million clones, 93% occurring once. Sequencing used naive CD4+ T cells from PBMCs. All receptors derive from a man aged 18 to 29 in good health. Some clones in this sample may be carry-over from other donors' samples. CDR3s include the opening cysteine and the closing phenylalanine or tryptophan. A D gene is named only where the DNA matches it firmly. Rows may omit the clone size; those that give it use once, few, many or a size class.

size: -; D: -; V: TRBV14; J: TRBJ2-1; DNA: TGTGCCAGCAGCTACCGATCGGGGGAATCTTACAATGAGCAGTTCTTC; CDR3: CASSYRSGESYNEQFF
size: once; D: -; V: TRBV7-9; J: TRBJ2-1; DNA: TGTGCCAGCACCCCTTTTCAGGGTGTAAGGGACAATGAGCAGTTCTTC; CDR3: CASTPFQGVRDNEQFF
size: -; D: TRBD1; V: TRBV14; J: TRBJ2-7; DNA: TGTGCCAGCAGCCTCAGGTCAGGGGGCTATGTTCAAATCTCCTACGAGCAGTACTTC; CDR3: CASSLRSGGYVQISYEQYF
size: -; D: -; V: TRBV5-8; J: TRBJ2-5; DNA: TGTGCCAGCAGCGCCCTCCAAGAGACCCAGTACTTC; CDR3: CASSALQETQYF
size: -; D: -; V: TRBV7-9; J: TRBJ2-1; DNA: TGTGCCAGCAGCGGGGGCGGCGGGATAGGTAGTTCCTACAATGAGCAGTTCTTC; CDR3: CASSGGGGIGSSYNEQFF
size: -; D: -; V: TRBV7-6; J: TRBJ2-5; DNA: TGTGCCAGCAGCTTAGCGACTTTCCAAGAGACCCAGTACTTC; CDR3: CASSLATFQETQYF
size: -; D: -; V: TRBV9; J: TRBJ2-1; DNA: TGTGCCAGCAGCGCCCTGGGGGGTACCTACAATGAGCAGTTCTTC; CDR3: CASSALGGTYNEQFF
size: -; D: -; V: TRBV19; J: TRBJ2-1; DNA: TGTGCCAGTAGCGACCGGGCCCCGGCCCACAATGAGCAGTTCTTC; CDR3: CASSDRAPAHNEQFF
size: -; D: -; V: TRBV6-1; J: TRBJ2-7; DNA: TGTGCCAGCACCATTGGGGGGGCAAGGGAGCAGTACTTC; CDR3: CASTIGGAREQYF
size: once; D: TRBD2; V: TRBV7-3; J: TRBJ2-1; DNA: TGTGCCAGCAGCTTTTCCCGACTAGCCAATGAGCAGTTCTTC; CDR3: CASSFSRLANEQFF
size: -; D: TRBD2; V: TRBV28; J: TRBJ2-3; DNA: TGTGCCAGCAGTTCCCTAAGACTAGCGGGAGTAGATACGCAGTATTTT; CDR3: CASSSLRLAGVDTQYF
size: -; D: TRBD1; V: TRBV9; J: TRBJ2-1; DNA: TGTGCCAGCAGCGCTTGGACAGGGGAAAATGAGCAGTTCTTC; CDR3: CASSAWTGENEQFF
size: -; D: -; V: TRBV2; J: TRBJ1-1; DNA: TGTGCCAGCAGTGAGAGGGGCGCAGGGGCTGAAGCTTTCTTT; CDR3: CASSERGAGAEAFF
size: few; D: TRBD1; V: TRBV25-1; J: TRBJ2-7; DNA: TGTGCCAGCAGTGAAGCATTCGGACAGGGGCTTTACGAGCAGTACTTC; CDR3: CASSEAFGQGLYEQYF
size: -; D: -; V: TRBV4-3; J: TRBJ2-3; DNA: TGCGCCAGCAGCCAGGGAAGTGCGGCAGATACGCAGTATTTT; CDR3: CASSQGSAADTQYF
size: -; D: -; V: TRBV28; J: TRBJ1-4; DNA: TGTGCCAGCAGTTTTGGACATTCCGGGGCAAAACTGTTTTTT; CDR3: CASSFGHSGAKLFF
size: -; D: TRBD1; V: TRBV25-1; J: TRBJ2-7; DNA: TGTGCCAGCAGTCCCAGGTGGGGACAGGGAAGCTACGAGCAGTACTTC; CDR3: CASSPRWGQGSYEQYF
size: once; D: -; V: TRBV20-1; J: TRBJ2-7; DNA: TGCAGTGCCCAGACCAGGGGCGAGCAGTACTTC; CDR3: CSAQTRGEQYF
size: -; D: -; V: TRBV5-8; J: TRBJ2-7; DNA: TGTGCCAGCAGCCTAGGACTCTTAAGCCCCTACGAGCAGTACTTC; CDR3: CASSLGLLSPYEQYF
size: -; D: -; V: TRBV6-4; J: TRBJ1-3; DNA: TGTGCCAGCAGTGAGAGGAGGAGCTCTGGAAACACCATATATTTT; CDR3: CASSERRSSGNTIYF
size: -; D: -; V: TRBV28; J: TRBJ1-5; DNA: TGTGCCAGCAGGGGGAATAATCAGCCCCAGCATTTT; CDR3: CASRGNNQPQHF
size: -; D: TRBD1; V: TRBV7-2; J: TRBJ1-5; DNA: TGTGCCAGCAGCCCAGGGGGACTCCGCAATCAGCCCCAGCATTTT; CDR3: CASSPGGLRNQPQHF
size: -; D: -; V: TRBV21-1; J: TRBJ2-3; DNA: TGTGCCAGACCTACGGGAGGGTGCTCAGATACGCAGTATTTT; CDR3: CARPTGGCSDTQYF
size: once; D: -; V: TRBV28; J: TRBJ2-7; DNA: TGTGCCAGCAGCCCCGGGTCGATAGGCTACGAGCAGTACTTC; CDR3: CASSPGSIGYEQYF
size: -; D: -; V: TRBV30; J: TRBJ2-5; DNA: TGTGCCTGGATGGCAGACCGGCAAGAGACCCAGTACTTC; CDR3: CAWMADRQETQYF
size: -; D: -; V: TRBV29-1; J: TRBJ1-2; DNA: TGCAGCGTCAACCCCGGACAGCCCAGGGAAGGCTACACCTTC; CDR3: CSVNPGQPREGYTF
size: -; D: -; V: TRBV10-3; J: TRBJ1-4; DNA: TGTGCCATCAGTGAGGCTCAGGTCGGGGAAAAACTGTTTTTT; CDR3: CAISEAQVGEKLFF
size: -; D: TRBD1; V: TRBV5-1; J: TRBJ1-3; DNA: TGCGCCAGCAGCTCCGACAGGGCTGGAGACACCATATATTTT; CDR3: CASSSDRAGDTIYF
size: once; D: TRBD1; V: TRBV27; J: TRBJ2-1; DNA: TGTGCCAGCAGGGGGGACAGGGGGGTTCACAATGAGCAGTTCTTC; CDR3: CASRGDRGVHNEQFF
size: -; D: -; V: TRBV5-1; J: TRBJ2-3; DNA: TGCGCCAGCAGCTTCCCATCTAGCACAGATACGCAGTATTTT; CDR3: CASSFPSSTDTQYF
size: -; D: -; V: TRBV2; J: TRBJ2-7; DNA: TGTGCCAGCAGGGGCGCGATCCACGAGCAGTACTTC; CDR3: CASRGAIHEQYF
size: once; D: TRBD2; V: TRBV4-2; J: TRBJ2-3; DNA: TGTGCCAGCAGCCAAGATGCGGGAGCTGGGGATACGCAGTATTTT; CDR3: CASSQDAGAGDTQYF
size: -; D: -; V: TRBV4-3; J: TRBJ2-1; DNA: TGCGCCAGCAGCCAAACGAGGGCCCTCTCCTACAATGAGCAGTTCTTC; CDR3: CASSQTRALSYNEQFF
size: -; D: -; V: TRBV9; J: TRBJ2-5; DNA: TGTGCCAGCAGCGTAGGGAGCGCAGAGACCCAGTACTTC; CDR3: CASSVGSAETQYF
size: -; D: -; V: TRBV27; J: TRBJ1-2; DNA: TGTGCCAGCAGTTCAAGACCCTTCGGCGAACCTGCCCAGAGGGGTGGCTACACCTTC; CDR3: CASSSRPFGEPAQRGGYTF
size: -; D: -; V: TRBV29-1; J: TRBJ2-3; DNA: TGCAGCGGAAAAACTAGCACAGATACGCAGTATTTT; CDR3: CSGKTSTDTQYF
size: -; D: -; V: TRBV4-1; J: TRBJ1-1; DNA: TGCGCCAGCAGCCGGCCTTCGGGGGAGGGCACTGAAGCTTTCTTT; CDR3: CASSRPSGEGTEAFF
size: -; D: -; V: TRBV5-8; J: TRBJ2-7; DNA: TGTGCCAGCAGCTTGGAATTTCAAGAGCAGTACTTC; CDR3: CASSLEFQEQYF
size: -; D: -; V: TRBV28; J: TRBJ1-2; DNA: TGTGCCAGCAGTTATCTGGACACGAACTATGGCTACACCTTC; CDR3: CASSYLDTNYGYTF
size: -; D: -; V: TRBV7-5; J: TRBJ2-2; DNA: TGTGTCAGAAGCTTAGATCTGCCGGGGGAGCGGGAGGGAAAAGCGAACACCGGGGAGCTGTTTTTT; CDR3: CVRSLDLPGEREGKANTGELFF
size: -; D: TRBD2; V: TRBV9; J: TRBJ2-1; DNA: TGTGCCAGCAGCGTATTAGGCGGGAGGGCGTATGAGCAGTTCTTC; CDR3: CASSVLGGRAYEQFF
size: -; D: -; V: TRBV2; J: TRBJ2-7; DNA: TGTGCCAGCAGTGTAGCCCTCGAGCAGTACTTC; CDR3: CASSVALEQYF
size: -; D: TRBD1; V: TRBV18; J: TRBJ2-3; DNA: TGTGCCAGCTCACCGGGACAGGCGAGGGATACGCAGTATTTT; CDR3: CASSPGQARDTQYF
size: -; D: -; V: TRBV28; J: TRBJ1-6; DNA: TGTGCCAGCACCTCTGTTGACCGGGGGGTGGGTTCACCCCTCCACTTT; CDR3: CASTSVDRGVGSPLHF
size: -; D: TRBD1; V: TRBV27; J: TRBJ2-7; DNA: TGTGCCAGCAGTATGTCCGGGACAGGGGGCTACGAGCAGTACTTC; CDR3: CASSMSGTGGYEQYF
size: -; D: -; V: TRBV5-1; J: TRBJ2-7; DNA: TGCGCCAGCAGCTTGGTCTCGGTAGCCTACGAGCAGTACTTC; CDR3: CASSLVSVAYEQYF
size: -; D: -; V: TRBV19; J: TRBJ1-1; DNA: TGTGCCAGTAGTATTGAGGCGAACACTGAAGCTTTCTTT; CDR3: CASSIEANTEAFF
size: -; D: -; V: TRBV30; J: TRBJ1-3; DNA: TGTGCCTGGAGTGCAGACTCTGGAAACACCATATATTTT; CDR3: CAWSADSGNTIYF
size: -; D: -; V: TRBV10-3; J: TRBJ1-3; DNA: TGTGCCATCAGTGAAGGGGCCTACTCTGGAAACACCATATATTTT; CDR3: CAISEGAYSGNTIYF
size: once; D: TRBD2; V: TRBV4-1; J: TRBJ2-7; DNA: TGCGCCAGCAGCCAACTCGGACTAGCGGGAGACGAGCAGTACTTC; CDR3: CASSQLGLAGDEQYF
size: once; D: TRBD2; V: TRBV18; J: TRBJ2-3; DNA: TGTGCCAGCTCACTTAGCGGGGGCACAGATACGCAGTATTTT; CDR3: CASSLSGGTDTQYF
size: -; D: TRBD1; V: TRBV7-3; J: TRBJ2-1; DNA: TGTGCCAGCAGCCCGCCGGGACAGAATTACAATGAGCAGTTCTTC; CDR3: CASSPPGQNYNEQFF